This TCR beta chain was identified during a study of shared clonotypes between healthy human individuals. The donors, all of them Caucasian adults, lived in Nashville, Tennessee. At deep level, the assay was performed. Profiled with immunoSEQ multiplex PCR; TCRdb holds only in-frame clones, not every one. The profile covers roughly 2 million clones, with under 97% appearing a single time and approximately 0.13% taken by the ten largest. Study findings and constraints: It was anticipated that sequencing depth would influence how many clonotypes donors shared.

The CDR3 extends over 16 amino acids. Germline V gene lookup returns CDR1 SGHKS and CDR2 YYEKEE (reference sequence). V lost 1 base, J lost 1 base, and 14 bases lay in between. With respect to this clone: Its specificity is not known.

This chain uses TRBV5-5 with TRBJ1-2; D unclear. The receptor was isolated from a young man in good health. The sample comprised naive CD4+ T cells sorted from blood. The subset: CD45RA+ positively selected. The CDR3 DNA reads as TGTGCCAGCAGCTTGAGTGAGCATTCCTTTAACTATGGCTACACCTTC. This gives the protein CASSLSEHSFNYGYTF.